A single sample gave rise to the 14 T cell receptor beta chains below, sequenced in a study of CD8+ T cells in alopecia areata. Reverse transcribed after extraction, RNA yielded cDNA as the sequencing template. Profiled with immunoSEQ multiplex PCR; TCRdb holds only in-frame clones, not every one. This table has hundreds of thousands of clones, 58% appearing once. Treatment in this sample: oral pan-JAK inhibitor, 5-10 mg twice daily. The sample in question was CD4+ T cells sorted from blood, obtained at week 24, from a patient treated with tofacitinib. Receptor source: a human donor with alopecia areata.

CDR3 residues: CASSQGQGWDNEQFF. The CDR3 nucleotides read TGCGCCAGCAGCCAAGGGCAGGGATGGGACAATGAGCAGTTCTTC. V and J are TRBV4-3 and TRBJ2-1; tentatively, D is TRBD1 (5 bases). Trimming shortened V by 1 base and J by 5 bases, and 12 bases separated the two germline ends. The V gene's germline CDR1 is LGHNA and CDR2 YSLEER. The CDR3 has 15 residues.

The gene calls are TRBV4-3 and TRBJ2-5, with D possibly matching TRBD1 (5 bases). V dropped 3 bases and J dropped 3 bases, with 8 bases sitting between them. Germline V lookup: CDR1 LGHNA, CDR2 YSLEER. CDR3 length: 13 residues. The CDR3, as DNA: TGCGCCAGCAGCCACAGGGTTGAAGAGACCCAGTACTTC. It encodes CASSHRVEETQYF.

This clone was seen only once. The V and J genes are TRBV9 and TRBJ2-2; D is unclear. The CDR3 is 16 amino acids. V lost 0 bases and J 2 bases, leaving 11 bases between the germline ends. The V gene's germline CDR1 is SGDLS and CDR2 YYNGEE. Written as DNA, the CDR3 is TGTGCCAGCAGCGTAGGACCGATACCTAACACCGGGGAGCTGTTTTTT. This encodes CASSVGPIPNTGELFF.

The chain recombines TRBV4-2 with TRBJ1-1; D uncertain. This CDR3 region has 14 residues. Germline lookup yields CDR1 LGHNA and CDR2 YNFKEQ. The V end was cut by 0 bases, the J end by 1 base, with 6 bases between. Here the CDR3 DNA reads TGTGCCAGCAGCCAAGAAAGCAGGAACACTGAAGCTTTCTTT. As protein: CASSQESRNTEAFF.

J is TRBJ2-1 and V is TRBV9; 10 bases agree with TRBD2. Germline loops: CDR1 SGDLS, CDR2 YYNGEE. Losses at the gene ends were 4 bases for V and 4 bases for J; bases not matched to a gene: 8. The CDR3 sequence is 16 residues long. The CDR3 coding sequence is TGTGCCAGCAGCCCTCAGACTAGCGGGCTTTACAATGAGCAGTTCTTC. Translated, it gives CASSPQTSGLYNEQFF.

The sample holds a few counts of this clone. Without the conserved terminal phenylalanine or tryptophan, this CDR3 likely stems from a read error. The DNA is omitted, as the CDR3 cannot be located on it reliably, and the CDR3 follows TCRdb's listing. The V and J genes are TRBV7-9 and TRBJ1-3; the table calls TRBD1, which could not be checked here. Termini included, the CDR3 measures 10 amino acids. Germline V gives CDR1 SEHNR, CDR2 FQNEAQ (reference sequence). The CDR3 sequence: CARETVPVMV.

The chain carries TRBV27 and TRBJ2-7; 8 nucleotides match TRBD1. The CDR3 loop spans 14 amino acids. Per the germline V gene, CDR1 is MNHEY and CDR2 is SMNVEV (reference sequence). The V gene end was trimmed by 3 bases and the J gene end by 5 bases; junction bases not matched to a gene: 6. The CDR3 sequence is CASSFQGARNEQYF. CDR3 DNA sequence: TGTGCCAGCAGTTTCCAGGGGGCGCGGAACGAGCAGTACTTC.

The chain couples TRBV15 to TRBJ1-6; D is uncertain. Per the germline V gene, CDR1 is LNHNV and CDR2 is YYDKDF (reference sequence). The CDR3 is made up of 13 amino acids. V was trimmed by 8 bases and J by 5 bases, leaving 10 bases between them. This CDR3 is CATGRANNSPLHF. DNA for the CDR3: TGTGCCACCGGGCGCGCGAATAATTCACCCCTCCACTTT. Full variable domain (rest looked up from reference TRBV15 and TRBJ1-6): DAMVIQNPRYQVTQFGKPVTLSCSQTLNHNVMYWYQQKSSQAPKLLFHYYDKDFNNEADTPDNFQSRRPNTSFCFLDIRSPGLGDTAMYLCATGRANNSPLHFGNGTRLTVT.

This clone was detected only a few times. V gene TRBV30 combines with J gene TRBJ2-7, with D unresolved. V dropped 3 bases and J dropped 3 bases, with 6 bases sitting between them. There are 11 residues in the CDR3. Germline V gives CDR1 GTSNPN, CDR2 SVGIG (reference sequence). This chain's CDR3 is CAWSTIYEQYF. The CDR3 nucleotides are TGTGCCTGGAGCACTATCTACGAGCAGTACTTC. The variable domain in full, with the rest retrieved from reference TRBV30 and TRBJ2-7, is SQTIHQWPATLVQPVGSPLSLECTVEGTSNPNLYWYRQAAGRGLQLLFYSVGIGQISSEVPQNLSASRPQDRQFILSSKKLLLSDSGFYLCAWSTIYEQYFGPGTRLTVT.

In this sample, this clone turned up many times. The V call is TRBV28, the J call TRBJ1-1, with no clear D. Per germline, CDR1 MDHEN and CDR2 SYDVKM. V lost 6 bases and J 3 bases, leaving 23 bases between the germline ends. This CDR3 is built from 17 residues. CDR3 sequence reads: CASSEGSSRPGDTEAFF. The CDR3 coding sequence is TGTGCCAGCAGCGAAGGTTCTTCCCGTCCCGGGGACACTGAAGCTTTCTTT. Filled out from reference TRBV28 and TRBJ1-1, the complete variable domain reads DVKVTQSSRYLVKRTGEKVFLECVQDMDHENMFWYRQDPGLGLRLIYFSYDVKMKEKGDIPEGYSVSREKKERFSLILESASTNQTSMYLCASSEGSSRPGDTEAFFGQGTRLTVV.

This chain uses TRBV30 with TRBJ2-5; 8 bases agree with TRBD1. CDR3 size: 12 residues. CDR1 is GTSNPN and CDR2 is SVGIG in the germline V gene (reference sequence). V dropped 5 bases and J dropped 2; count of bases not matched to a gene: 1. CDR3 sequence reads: CAWGQGQETQYF. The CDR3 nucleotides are TGTGCCTGGGGACAGGGACAAGAGACCCAGTACTTC.

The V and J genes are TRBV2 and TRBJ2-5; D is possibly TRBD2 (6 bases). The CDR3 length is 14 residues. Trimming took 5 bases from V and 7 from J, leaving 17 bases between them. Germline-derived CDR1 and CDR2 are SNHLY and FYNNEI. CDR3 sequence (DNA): TGTGCCAGCAGTTCTCTAGCGCTGGGAGGGACCCAGTACTTC. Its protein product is CASSSLALGGTQYF.

Here the CDR3 reads CASCGQVGTEAFF. The CDR3 nucleotides are TGTGCCAGCTGTGGACAGGTCGGGACTGAAGCTTTCTTT. This rearrangement joins TRBV28 to TRBJ1-1; TRBD1 matches 7 bases. Germline CDR1 MDHEN, CDR2 SYDVKM. J gave up 5 bases and V 8 bases, and 8 bases lay outside the gene matches. This CDR3 spans 13 amino acids. Combining the CDR3 with reference TRBV28 and TRBJ1-1 gives the whole variable domain DVKVTQSSRYLVKRTGEKVFLECVQDMDHENMFWYRQDPGLGLRLIYFSYDVKMKEKGDIPEGYSVSREKKERFSLILESASTNQTSMYLCASCGQVGTEAFFGQGTRLTVV.

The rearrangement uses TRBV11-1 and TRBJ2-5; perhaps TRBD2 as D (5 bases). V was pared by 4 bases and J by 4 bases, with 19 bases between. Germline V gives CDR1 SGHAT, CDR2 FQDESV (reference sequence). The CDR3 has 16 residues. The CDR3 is CASSSSKARRRETQYF. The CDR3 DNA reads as TGTGCCAGCAGCTCCTCAAAGGCTCGGAGGCGAGAGACCCAGTACTTC.